This entry lists 2 T cell receptor beta chains sequenced from one sample in a study of blood T cell repertoires in COVID-19. Here immunoSEQ multiplex PCR was the method, and the copy in TCRdb shows in-frame clones only, minus some. This sample has about 260,000 clones, with around 84% found just once. Sequencing was carried out using PBMCs or T cells enriched from blood (not recorded which). All receptors derive from a man in his thirties or forties with acute COVID-19.

The chain is built from TRBV19 and TRBJ2-1; a weak D match, TRBD2 (6 bases). The CDR3 spans 15 residues. Per germline, CDR1 LNHDA and CDR2 SQIVND (reference sequence). Trimming removed 2 bases from V and 4 bases from J, with 12 bases in between. The CDR3 DNA reads as TGTGCCAGTAGTATAACCCGGGAGCCATACAATGAGCAGTTCTTC. Residues: CASSITREPYNEQFF.

J is TRBJ2-2 and V is TRBV4-3; 10 bases are a match to TRBD1. J lost 7 bases, V lost 0 bases, and 11 bases had no gene match. In germline, CDR1 is LGHNA, CDR2 YSLEER. There are 18 residues in the CDR3. In DNA form, the CDR3 reads TGCGCCAGCAGCCAAGATCCCCAAGACAGGGGGCTTATCGGGGAGCTGTTTTTT. Translating gives CASSQDPQDRGLIGELFF.